Listed here is a single TCR beta chain. The V and J ends lost 5 bases and 11 bases respectively, with 12 bases between them. Germline loops: CDR1 MNHEY, CDR2 SMNVEV (reference sequence). The CDR3 contains 12 residues. The data are from a study of CD8+ T cells in alopecia areata. The treatment denotes: oral pan-JAK inhibitor, 5-10 mg twice daily. Sequencing used cDNA as its template, made by extracting RNA and reverse transcribing it. Here immunoSEQ multiplex PCR was the method, and the copy in TCRdb shows in-frame clones only, minus some. The sample lists over 150,000 clones, roughly 60% occurring once.

The starting material was CD4+ T cells sorted from blood, obtained at week 24, from a patient treated with tofacitinib. The source of this sequence is a human donor with alopecia areata. The rearrangement links TRBV27 to TRBJ1-4, with D possibly TRBD1 on 5 matching bases. The DNA for the CDR3 is TGTGCCAGCAGTGCCCGAGAGGGGAAACTGTTTTTT. It translates to CASSAREGKLFF.